The rows below give T cell receptor beta chains drawn from one sample of a study of shared clonotypes between healthy human individuals. Measured with immunoSEQ multiplex PCR; TCRdb has only the in-frame clones, and not every one. The sample yields around 550,000 clones, 85% to 95% seen once. The sequenced sample was naive CD8+ T cells sorted from blood. These receptors were taken from a woman in her twenties or thirties in good health. Each CDR3 is given with its conserved first and last residue. A D gene is named only where the DNA matches it firmly. Expanded clones are given a class, and other clones once, few, many or no size at all.

clone_size	d_call	v_call	j_call	cdr3_length	cdr3_aa	cdr3_nt
-	TRBD1	TRBV5-8	TRBJ2-5	15	CASSLEGGQGLTQYF	TGTGCCAGCAGCTTGGAGGGTGGACAGGGGCTGACCCAGTACTTC
-	TRBD1	TRBV9	TRBJ2-1	23	CASSPNLKDKETGGMSSYNEQFF	TGTGCCAGCAGCCCTAATTTAAAAGATAAAGAGACAGGGGGGATGAGCTCCTACAATGAGCAGTTCTTC
-	-	TRBV7-9	TRBJ2-2	14	CASSLRPDGGELFF	TGTGCCAGCAGCTTAAGACCCGACGGAGGGGAGCTGTTTTTT
-	-	TRBV5-1	TRBJ2-3	15	CASSLGVTSTDTQYF	TGCGCCAGCAGCTTGGGGGTTACAAGCACAGATACGCAGTATTTT
-	TRBD2	TRBV7-9	TRBJ2-7	16	CASSPKVSGSGYEQYF	TGTGCCAGCAGCCCAAAAGTTAGCGGGAGTGGGTACGAGCAGTACTTC
-	TRBD2	TRBV27	TRBJ2-2	15	CASSFVAGYAGELFF	TGTGCCAGCAGTTTTGTAGCGGGATATGCCGGGGAGCTGTTTTTT
-	TRBD1	TRBV6-6	TRBJ2-1	14	CASRPGQGYNEQFF	TGTGCCAGCAGGCCGGGACAGGGTTACAATGAGCAGTTCTTC
once	-	TRBV5-1	TRBJ1-6	16	CASSLEQSSYNSPLHF	TGCGCCAGCAGCTTAGAACAGAGCTCCTATAATTCACCCCTCCACTTT
-	TRBD2	TRBV7-9	TRBJ2-1	17	CASSLALVIAGGDEQFF	TGTGCCAGCAGCTTAGCACTCGTGATAGCGGGAGGGGATGAGCAGTTCTTC
-	-	TRBV6-6	TRBJ1-4	14	CASSPEGPWEKLFF	TGTGCCAGCAGTCCAGAAGGCCCTTGGGAAAAACTGTTTTTT
-	-	TRBV6-1	TRBJ2-7	11	CASTRSDEQYF	TGTGCCAGCACCAGGAGCGACGAGCAGTACTTC